The 23 T cell receptor beta chains listed next were all sequenced from one sample in a study of T cell changes during pregnancy in multiple sclerosis. The data were produced by immunoSEQ multiplex PCR, yet TCRdb's version contains in-frame clones alone and is incomplete. Of roughly 88,000 clones listed, more than 85% are singletons. The material sequenced was peripheral blood, taken in the first trimester of pregnancy. These receptor sequences come from a female donor with multiple sclerosis, enrolled in a pregnancy study.

A single count supports this clone. This sequence joins TRBV10-3 and TRBJ1-1; D unresolved. CDR3 length: 12 residues. V lost 5 bases and J 3 bases, leaving 7 bases between the germline ends. In germline, CDR1 is ENHRY, CDR2 SYGVKD. This chain's CDR3 is CAISRLDTEAFF. CDR3 bases: TGTGCCATCAGTAGACTGGACACTGAAGCTTTCTTT.

This clone came up once. The chain joins TRBV6-5 to TRBJ2-3, with 11 bases fitting TRBD2. Germline-derived CDR1 and CDR2 are MNHEY and SVGAGI. Unmatched junction bases numbered 6, after V lost 8 bases and J lost 2 bases. The CDR3 contains 15 residues. This CDR3 reads CASGLAGGDTDTQYF. As DNA, the CDR3 is TGTGCCAGCGGGCTAGCGGGAGGAGACACAGATACGCAGTATTTT.

The V call is TRBV18, the J call TRBJ2-1; tentative D call: TRBD1 (7 bases). The V end lost 1 base, the J end lost 4 bases, and 14 bases lay between the germline ends. There are 16 residues in the CDR3. The germline gives CDR1 KGHSH, CDR2 LQKENI. Here the CDR3 DNA reads TGTGCCAGCTCACCACAGTCAGGGGGGAAATACAATGAGCAGTTCTTC. Its protein is CASSPQSGGKYNEQFF.

The chain joins TRBV11-2 to TRBJ2-2, with 12 nucleotides matching TRBD2. Germline loops: CDR1 SGHAT, CDR2 FQNNGV. V lost 5 bases and J lost 8; bases outside the gene matches: 9. The CDR3 totals 16 residues. Here the CDR3 reads CASSARTSGNAGELFF. CDR3 DNA: TGTGCCAGCAGCGCCCGGACTAGCGGGAACGCTGGGGAGCTGTTTTTT.

The chain links TRBV6-1 to TRBJ2-1, with 9 bases lining up with TRBD2. After removal of 7 bases from V and 4 bases from J, the junction contained 8 bases not matched to a gene. Germline V gene lookup returns CDR1 MNHNS and CDR2 SASEGT. CDR3 size: 15 residues. In DNA form, the CDR3 reads TGTGCCAGCAACATCCTGGCGGGAGGGTACAATGAGCAGTTCTTC. Protein sequence: CASNILAGGYNEQFF.

This chain joins TRBV15 and TRBJ2-7, with TRBD1 matching over 12 bases. The V gene's germline CDR1 is LNHNV and CDR2 YYDKDF (reference sequence). The CDR3 has 14 amino acids. Losses at the gene ends were 3 bases for V and 6 bases for J; bases not matched to a gene: 3. CDR3 protein: CATSRGQGAGEQYF. CDR3 nucleotide sequence: TGTGCCACCAGCAGGGGACAGGGGGCTGGCGAGCAGTACTTC.

The DNA of the CDR3 is TGTGCCAGCAGTGAATCCCGAGCAACTAATGAAAAACTGTTTTTT. It translates to CASSESRATNEKLFF. J is TRBJ1-4 and V is TRBV6-1; no reliable D call. Germline-derived CDR1 and CDR2 are MNHNS and SASEGT. CDR3 length equals 15 residues. V gave up 2 bases and J gave up 0 bases, with 7 bases separating them.

The chain joins TRBV13 to TRBJ2-5, with 16 bases aligning to TRBD2. Germline values: CDR1 PRHDT, CDR2 FYEKMQ (reference sequence). This CDR3 spans 18 amino acids. Trimming cost V 4 bases and J 4 bases; bases outside gene matches: 9. CDR3 protein: CASSSPWGLAGGAETQYF. The CDR3, as DNA: TGTGCCAGCAGCTCACCCTGGGGACTAGCGGGAGGGGCAGAGACCCAGTACTTC.

The V and J genes are TRBV10-2 and TRBJ2-3; 14 nucleotides agree with TRBD2. Germline CDR1 reads WSHSY; CDR2 reads SAAADI. This CDR3 is 13 amino acids long. Trimming cost V 8 bases and J 6 bases; bases outside gene matches: 1. The DNA of the CDR3 is TGCGCCAGCTGGACTAGCGGGAGGGATACGCAGTATTTT. As protein: CASWTSGRDTQYF.

This clone has just one count. The chain links TRBV6-5 to TRBJ2-1, with TRBD2 matching over 13 bases. CDR1 MNHEY and CDR2 SVGAGI come from the germline V gene. V dropped 6 bases and J dropped 5; count of bases not matched to a gene: 4. The CDR3 contains 15 residues. Written as DNA, the CDR3 is TGTGCCAGCAGCCTGACTAGCGGGAGGAACAATGAGCAGTTCTTC. As protein: CASSLTSGRNNEQFF.

Comment on this clone: The same CDR3 arises from other DNA sequences in this sample as well. The chain links TRBV5-4 to TRBJ2-2; 8 bases are a match to TRBD2. The CDR3 runs 16 residues. J gave up 2 bases and V 0 bases, and 3 bases lay outside the gene matches. Germline V gives CDR1 SGHNT, CDR2 YYREEE (reference sequence). The CDR3 nucleotides are TGTGCCAGCAGCTTGGGGCTAGCGGGCAACACCGGGGAGCTGTTTTTT. Protein sequence: CASSLGLAGNTGELFF. The variable domain in full, completed from reference TRBV5-4 and TRBJ2-2, reads ETGVTQSPTHLIKTRGQQVTLRCSSQSGHNTVSWYQQALGQGPQFIFQYYREEENGRGNFPPRFSGLQFPNYSSELNVNALELDDSALYLCASSLGLAGNTGELFFGEGSRLTVL.

CDR3 sequence (DNA): TGCGCCAGCAGCTTGGACGGGCTAGCGGACACTGAAGCTTTCTTT. Protein: CASSLDGLADTEAFF. The rearrangement links TRBV5-1 to TRBJ1-1; D is ambiguous. The CDR3 is made up of 15 amino acids. Trimming stripped 0 bases from V and 3 bases from J, with 12 bases between. Germline assignment: CDR1 SGHRS and CDR2 YFSETQ.

The gene calls are TRBV11-1 and TRBJ2-2, with D possibly matching TRBD2 (5 bases). The CDR3 runs 14 residues. Germline CDR1 is SGHAT and CDR2 is FQDESV (reference sequence). V was cut by 0 bases and J by 6 bases, with 8 bases left in between. CDR3 nucleotide sequence: TGTGCCAGCAGCTTAGCGGGAGATGCCGGGGAGCTGTTTTTT. Its translation is CASSLAGDAGELFF.

This chain links TRBV2 with TRBJ2-1, with TRBD1 matching over 7 bases. V shed 7 bases and J 7 bases; nucleotides not matched to a gene: 7. The germline gives CDR1 SNHLY, CDR2 FYNNEI. The CDR3 has 13 amino acids. The CDR3 DNA follows: TGTGCCAGCACACAACAGGGGCGAAATGAGCAGTTCTTC. This codes for CASTQQGRNEQFF. The full variable domain, its missing parts supplied by reference TRBV2 and TRBJ2-1, is EPEVTQTPSHQVTQMGQEVILRCVPISNHLYFYWYRQILGQKVEFLVSFYNNEISEKSEIFDDQFSVERPDGSNFTLKIRSTKLEDSAMYFCASTQQGRNEQFFGPGTRLTVL.

The J gene is TRBJ1-2, the V gene TRBV28; D uncertain. The CDR3 extends over 17 amino acids. With 3 bases removed from V and 6 bases from J, the gap between germline ends came to 23 bases. The germline V gene encodes CDR1 MDHEN and CDR2 SYDVKM. The CDR3 region has the DNA TGTGCCAGCAGTTTCACTGGGGTCGGGGAAGATAGGGATGGCTACACCTTC. Its protein product is CASSFTGVGEDRDGYTF.

The chain recombines TRBV27 with TRBJ2-7; D gene ambiguous. Trimming took 1 base from V and 0 from J, leaving 13 bases between them. CDR1 and CDR2 from the germline V gene are MNHEY and SMNVEV (reference sequence). The CDR3 extends over 16 amino acids. The CDR3 DNA follows: TGTGCCAGCAGTTTATATGGGCCGGTCAGCTCCTACGAGCAGTACTTC. This codes for CASSLYGPVSSYEQYF.

The chain couples TRBV27 to TRBJ2-1; no definite D call. Trimming shortened V by 5 bases and J by 1 base, and 9 bases separated the two germline ends. Germline V gives CDR1 MNHEY, CDR2 SMNVEV (reference sequence). This CDR3 has 14 amino acids. In DNA, the CDR3 is TGTGCCAGCAGTCCCGGTTGGTCCTACAATGAGCAGTTCTTC. Translation: CASSPGWSYNEQFF.

This chain links TRBV6-5 with TRBJ2-3; tentatively, D is TRBD2 (6 bases). Germline CDR1 and CDR2: MNHEY and SVGAGI. The CDR3 length is 13 residues. V was shortened by 6 bases and J by 7 bases, with 14 bases between the two germline ends. CDR3 sequence: CASRPGGAYTQYF. The CDR3 DNA is TGTGCCAGCAGACCGGGCGGGGCTTATACGCAGTATTTT.

The V call is TRBV10-2, the J call TRBJ2-2; TRBD2 aligns across 13 bases. CDR3 size: 18 residues. Germline CDR1 is WSHSY and CDR2 is SAAADI. J gave up 4 bases and V 5 bases, and 10 bases lay outside the gene matches. CDR3 nucleotide sequence: TGCGCCAGCAGTCCTCCGGGGGGACTAGCGGGACCCACCGGGGAGCTGTTTTTT. Residues: CASSPPGGLAGPTGELFF.

The chain employs TRBV18 and TRBJ1-4; D perhaps matches TRBD1 (6 bases). Trimming cost V 0 bases and J 10 bases, with 18 bases left between them. This CDR3 comprises 16 residues. Germline CDR1 KGHSH, CDR2 LQKENI. The CDR3 nucleotides read TGTGCCAGCTCACCACCGAATCAGGGGTCGACGGGAAAACTGTTTTTT. Residues: CASSPPNQGSTGKLFF.

This clone was seen more than once but under ten times. In DNA form, the CDR3 reads TGTGCCAGCAGCGACATTTCGCCCGAGCAGTACTTC. Translation: CASSDISPEQYF. The chain joins TRBV7-9 to TRBJ2-7, with D uncertain. CDR3 size: 12 residues. The germline V gene has CDR1 SEHNR and CDR2 FQNEAQ (reference sequence). The V and J ends lost 5 bases and 6 bases respectively, with 11 bases between them.

The rearrangement links TRBV5-1 to TRBJ1-2, with D possibly TRBD1 on 6 matching bases. Germline assignment: CDR1 SGHRS and CDR2 YFSETQ. The CDR3 covers 14 residues. V gave up 4 bases and J gave up 4 bases, with 14 bases separating them. CDR3 amino acids: CASSPLQGGYGYTF. CDR3 coding DNA: TGCGCCAGCAGCCCCCTACAGGGCGGCTATGGCTACACCTTC.

The V gene is TRBV28, the J gene TRBJ1-2; 10 bases agree with TRBD1. The germline V gene has CDR1 MDHEN and CDR2 SYDVKM. The V and J ends lost 8 bases and 2 bases, in that order; junction bases with no gene match: 14. The CDR3 runs 17 residues. CDR3 loop: CASYPPGQGSINYGYTF. Written as DNA, the CDR3 is TGTGCCAGCTACCCTCCGGGACAGGGGAGTATAAACTATGGCTACACCTTC.